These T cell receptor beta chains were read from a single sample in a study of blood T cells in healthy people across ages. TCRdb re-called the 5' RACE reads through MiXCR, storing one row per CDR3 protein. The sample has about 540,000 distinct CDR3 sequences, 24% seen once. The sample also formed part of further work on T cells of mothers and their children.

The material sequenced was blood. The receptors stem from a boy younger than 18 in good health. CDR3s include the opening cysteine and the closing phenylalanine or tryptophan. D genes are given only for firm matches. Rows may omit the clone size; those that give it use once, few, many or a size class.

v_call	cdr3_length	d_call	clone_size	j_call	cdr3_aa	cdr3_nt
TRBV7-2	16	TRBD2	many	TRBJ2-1	CASSLVARGDYNEQFF	TGTGCCAGCAGCTTAGTTGCCCGGGGGGATTACAATGAGCAGTTCTTC
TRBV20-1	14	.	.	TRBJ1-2	CSARPRGANYGYTF	TGCAGTGCTAGGCCCAGGGGAGCTAACTATGGCTACACCTTC
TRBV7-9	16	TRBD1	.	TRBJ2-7	CASSLTDRGVSYEQYF	TGTGCCAGCAGCTTGACCGACAGGGGGGTTTCCTACGAGCAGTACTTC
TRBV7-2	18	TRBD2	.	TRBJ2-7	CASSLAPVISGGAYEQYF	TGTGCCAGCAGCTTAGCCCCGGTGATTAGCGGGGGGGCCTACGAGCAGTACTTC
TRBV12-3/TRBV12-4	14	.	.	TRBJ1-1	CASSFRTSNTEAFF	TGTGCCAGCAGTTTCCGGACATCCAACACTGAAGCTTTCTTT
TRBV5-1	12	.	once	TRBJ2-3	CASSLDGNTQYF	TGCGCCAGCAGCTTGGATGGAAATACGCAGTATTTT
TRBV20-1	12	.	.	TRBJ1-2	CSARRPNYGYTF	TGCAGTGCTAGAAGGCCGAACTATGGCTACACCTTC
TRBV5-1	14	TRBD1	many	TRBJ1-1	CASSLLQGWPEAFF	TGCGCCAGCAGCTTGCTACAGGGGTGGCCTGAAGCTTTCTTT
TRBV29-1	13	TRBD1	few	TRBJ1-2	CSVPDRGFYGYTF	TGCAGCGTTCCGGACAGGGGGTTCTATGGCTACACCTTC
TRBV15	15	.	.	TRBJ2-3	CATSRDRDDTDTQYF	TGTGCCACCAGCAGAGATAGGGACGACACAGATACGCAGTATTTT
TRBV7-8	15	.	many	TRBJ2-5	CASRSSEGPQETQYF	TGTGCCAGCAGGAGTTCGGAGGGGCCCCAAGAGACCCAGTACTTC
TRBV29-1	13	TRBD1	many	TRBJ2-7	CSAPRDRGYEQYF	TGCAGCGCCCCTCGGGACAGGGGGTACGAGCAGTACTTC
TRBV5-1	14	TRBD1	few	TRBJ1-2	CASSLGQGLEGYTF	TGCGCCAGCAGCTTGGGACAGGGACTCGAGGGCTACACCTTC
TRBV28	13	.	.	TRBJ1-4	CASSLNRAEKLFF	TGTGCCAGCAGTTTAAACAGGGCTGAAAAACTGTTTTTT
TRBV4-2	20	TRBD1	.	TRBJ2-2	CASSQELSRDRVYDTGELFF	TGTGCCAGCAGCCAAGAATTGTCCCGGGACAGGGTCTATGACACCGGGGAGCTGTTTTTT
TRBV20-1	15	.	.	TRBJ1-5	CSARDAGASNQPQHF	TGCAGTGCTAGAGATGCGGGGGCCAGCAATCAGCCCCAGCATTTT
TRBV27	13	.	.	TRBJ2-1	CASSLSGRNEQFF	TGTGCCAGCAGTTTGTCGGGGCGGAATGAGCAGTTCTTC
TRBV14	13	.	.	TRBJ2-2	CAGSQAWTGELFF	TGTGCCGGCAGCCAAGCGTGGACCGGGGAGCTGTTTTTT
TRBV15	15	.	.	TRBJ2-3	CATSRVGGSTDTQYF	TGTGCCACCAGCAGAGTAGGGGGTAGCACAGATACGCAGTATTTT
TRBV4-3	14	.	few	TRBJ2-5	CASSHTADQETQYF	TGCGCCAGCAGCCATACCGCGGACCAAGAGACCCAGTACTTC
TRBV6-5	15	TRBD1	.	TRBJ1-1	CASSPLWDRGAEAFF	TGTGCCAGCAGCCCACTGTGGGACAGGGGCGCTGAAGCTTTCTTT
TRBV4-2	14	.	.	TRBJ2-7	CASSPSSASYEQYF	TGTGCCAGCAGCCCATCGTCCGCCTCCTACGAGCAGTACTTC
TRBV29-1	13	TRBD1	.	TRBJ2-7	CSVPGQGRVEQYF	TGCAGCGTGCCGGGACAGGGAAGAGTCGAGCAGTACTTC
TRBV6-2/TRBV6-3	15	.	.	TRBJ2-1	CASSLLEGGPDEQFF	TGTGCCAGCAGTTTATTAGAGGGGGGGCCTGATGAGCAGTTCTTC
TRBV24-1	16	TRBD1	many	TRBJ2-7	CATSDSTGQAPYEQYF	TGTGCCACCAGTGATTCAACGGGACAGGCGCCCTACGAGCAGTACTTC
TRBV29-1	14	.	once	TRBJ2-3	CSVVTGRSTDTQYF	TGCAGCGTTGTGACAGGGAGGAGCACAGATACGCAGTATTTT